Here is one T cell receptor (beta chain) with its context. This clonotype was observed at least ten times. The target of this receptor is not known. Base quality data are lacking; no much larger clone is found one base away. The data originate from a study of identical twins (TCRdb year 2016). Some background on the complete study: TCR alpha and beta repertoires from monozygotic twins, unrelated adults of various ages and cord blood were deep-sequenced to test whether fetal clonotypes persist. To rule out contamination, the twin experiments were replicated at different times with different library preparation protocols.

From the cysteine through the phenylalanine, the CDR3 covers 14 amino acids. The read is trimmed to its CDR3 DNA, 42 bases read in frame from base 1. The germline V gene supplies CDR1 ENHRY and CDR2 SYGVKD. For this chain, trimming is 6 bases at the V end and 6 bases at the J end, and the number of junction bases without a gene match is 4. Library preparation was by 5' RACE. TCRdb shows the sequencer as Illumina HiSeq 2000. Template switching introduced a universal primer binding site; the final cDNA contained a unique molecular identifier, enabling accurate counting of TCR cDNA molecules. Specific primers in the conserved constant-segment region were used to synthesize first-strand cDNA for the TCR alpha and beta chains. To control for contamination, every cDNA library carried two barcodes: a SMART-Mk sample barcode plus Illumina barcodes. TruSeq adapter sequences along with Illumina sample barcodes were introduced in two successive PCR steps. The Illumina HiSeq platform was used with custom primers to sequence TCR alpha and beta cDNA libraries. The paper's processing steps were these. Unique molecular identifiers were extracted from raw reads with MiGEC, and CDR3 positions were determined with MiXCR. For each individual, recombination models were inferred using an EM algorithm with the repgenHMM and IGoR tools. The tcR package in R was used for shared clonotype analysis, with sharing normalized by the product of cloneset sizes. Out-of-frame nonproductive sequences were analyzed to study raw recombination free of thymic and clonal selection effects. The raw public reads went through TCRdb reprocessing: fastp at Q25, MiXCR clone calling, in-frame beta chains kept. Each CDR3 protein appears once, grouped with its most common genes and DNA. None of the V and J calls come from the authors' own analysis; TCRdb made them. The table for this sample lists around 220,000 distinct CDR3 sequences; under 12% of them were counted only once. The ten largest clones represent over 8% of the sample.

Every donor was a healthy Caucasian. Miltenyi CD45RO+ enrichment and human naive T-cell isolation kits were used to isolate memory (CD45RO+) and naive T cells from PBMC. General conclusions and limits of the study: Compared with coincidental sharing between unrelated individuals, out-of-frame TCR alpha sequences shared between twins showed an excess of sequences with low generation probability. Zero-insertion analyses could be partly confounded by invariant T cells such as MAIT and iNKT, although diverse VJ usage argued against such confounding for most clonotypes. Fewer insertions were carried by abundant cord blood beta clonotypes, a similar but weaker trend appeared in young adult naive repertoires, and no such trend appeared in memory repertoires. In beta out-of-frame sequences, excess twin sharing was weaker, because having fewer shared sequences lowered the signal-to-noise ratio. Because the same donors could not be followed over many years, conclusions were based on cross-sectional statistical analysis. In monozygotic twins, recombination models systematically underestimated out-of-frame TCR alpha sharing, but the models matched the sharing seen between unrelated individuals.

Sequenced material: memory T cells sorted from blood. What this sample's cell subset or site label stands for: CD45RO+ enriched T cells. The sequence came from a man over 45 in good health. The rearranged segments are TRBV10-3 and TRBJ2-1, and 11 junctional nucleotides match TRBD2. The base sequence is TGTGCCATCAGCGGGACTAGCGGACCCAATGAGCAGTTCTTC. It codes for CAISGTSGPNEQFF.